A single sample gave rise to the 14 T cell receptor beta chains below, sequenced in a study of shared clonotypes between healthy human individuals. Only in-frame clones appear in the TCRdb table, and some are missing; sequencing was by immunoSEQ multiplex PCR. In the table there are just over 2,000,000 clones, over 85% of which are singletons. Sequences were obtained from naive CD4+ T cells sorted from blood. The subset here: CD45RA+ positively selected. Receptors were obtained from a man in his late teens or twenties in good health.

This clone came up a few times. The chain recombines TRBV19 with TRBJ1-2; 7 bases map to TRBD1. Germline CDR1 LNHDA, CDR2 SQIVND (reference sequence). The V segment lost 8 bases and the J segment 4 bases; nucleotides outside the gene matches: 4. The CDR3 runs to 12 residues. DNA of the CDR3: TGTGCCAGTCAACAGGGGAGCTATGGCTACACCTTC. Its translation is CASQQGSYGYTF.

Details on this clone: Other nucleotide sequences from this sample produce the same CDR3. V and J are TRBV18 and TRBJ2-5; D unclear. The V gene lost 0 bases and the J gene lost 4 bases, with 6 bases spanning the gap. From germline, CDR1 is KGHSH and CDR2 LQKENI. The CDR3 length is 13 residues. This CDR3 reads CASSPPGSETQYF. CDR3 DNA sequence: TGTGCCAGCTCACCACCGGGTTCAGAGACCCAGTACTTC.

The chain links TRBV2 to TRBJ1-1; maybe TRBD1 (5 bases). The V and J ends lost 6 bases and 1 base respectively, with 15 bases between them. CDR3 length: 15 amino acids. Looked up from germline, CDR1 is SNHLY and CDR2 is FYNNEI. The CDR3 sequence is CASSPRGRSNTEAFF. Here the CDR3 DNA reads TGTGCCAGCAGCCCTAGGGGACGATCGAACACTGAAGCTTTCTTT.

This sequence joins TRBV30 and TRBJ1-2; D gene ambiguous. Germline assignment: CDR1 GTSNPN and CDR2 SVGIG (reference sequence). CDR3 length equals 13 residues. Trimming removed 0 bases at V and 2 bases at J, with 7 bases between. The CDR3 loop is CAWSVDGNYGYTF. CDR3 in DNA: TGTGCCTGGAGTGTAGACGGAAACTATGGCTACACCTTC.

This clone came up once. Germline is not matched at one junction end, which may reflect a read error. Other DNA sequences in the sample encode the same CDR3. V usage is TRBV5-4 and J usage is TRBJ2-3, with TRBD2 matching over 10 bases. The CDR3 consists of 16 residues. CDR1 is SGHNT and CDR2 is YYREEE in the germline V gene (reference sequence). DNA of the CDR3: TGCGCCAGCAGCTCCCGGACTAGCGGCCTCACAGATACGCAGTATTTT. Translating it yields CASSSRTSGLTDTQYF.

About this clone: Its ends do not fully match the called genes, so a read error is possible. V is TRBV7-7 and J is TRBJ2-4, with 12 bases identical to TRBD2. Germline assignment: CDR1 SSHAT and CDR2 FNYEAQ (reference sequence). The CDR3 loop spans 15 amino acids. The CDR3 bases are TGTGCTAGCAGCTCCTCACTAGCGGGAGGAGACATTCAGTACTTC. Its translation is CASSSSLAGGDIQYF. The full variable domain, completed using reference TRBV7-7 and TRBJ2-4, is GAGVSQSPRYKVTKRGQDVTLRCDPISSHATLYWYQQALGQGPEFLTYFNYEAQPDKSGLPSDRFSAERPEGSISTLTIQRTEQRDSAMYRCASSSSLAGGDIQYFGAGTRLSVL.

The rearrangement joins TRBV5-6 to TRBJ2-1, with 7 nucleotides matching TRBD1. This CDR3 is 13 amino acids long. Germline loops: CDR1 SGHDT, CDR2 YYEEEE. V was pared by 4 bases and J by 8 bases, with 6 bases of the junction left unmatched. CDR3 nucleotides: TGTGCCAGCAGCGCGACAGGGCGGGATGAGCAGTTCTTC. Amino acid sequence: CASSATGRDEQFF.

The gene calls are TRBV30 and TRBJ1-5; D is uncertain. Germline assignment: CDR1 GTSNPN and CDR2 SVGIG (reference sequence). This CDR3 has 13 residues. Trimming took off 1 base at V and 3 bases at J, with 7 bases between the two ends. CDR3 protein: CAWSGKYNQPQHF. The CDR3 DNA reads as TGTGCCTGGAGTGGCAAGTACAATCAGCCCCAGCATTTT.

The chain recombines TRBV7-9 with TRBJ2-7; no firm D call. CDR1 and CDR2 from the germline V gene are SEHNR and FQNEAQ (reference sequence). The CDR3 has 14 residues. Trimming removed 2 bases at V and 1 base at J, with 9 bases between. The CDR3 region has the DNA TGTGCCAGCAGCTTATCCTCAGGTTCCTACGAGCAGTACTTC. Translated: CASSLSSGSYEQYF.

Regarding this clone: Other nucleotide sequences from this sample produce the same CDR3. The rearrangement joins TRBV19 to TRBJ2-3; possibly TRBD2 for D (7 bases). V was cut by 3 bases and J by 1 base, with 11 bases left in between. Germline lookup yields CDR1 LNHDA and CDR2 SQIVND (reference sequence). The CDR3 loop spans 15 amino acids. The CDR3 sequence: CASSIGRGGTDTQYF. The DNA for the CDR3 is TGTGCCAGTAGTATTGGGAGGGGGGGCACAGATACGCAGTATTTT.

This clone was detected only once. V gene TRBV28 combines with J gene TRBJ2-1; a possible D gene is TRBD2 (6 bases). The CDR3 sequence is 14 residues long. Trimming stripped 8 bases from V and 9 bases from J, with 20 bases between. Germline V gene data show CDR1 as MDHEN and CDR2 as SYDVKM. The CDR3 is CASSTPGTPPEQFF. CDR3 in DNA: TGTGCCAGCTCTACTCCCGGGACTCCTCCTGAGCAGTTCTTC.

The gene calls are TRBV11-2 and TRBJ1-1; D not resolved. The germline V gene has CDR1 SGHAT and CDR2 FQNNGV. The V end was cut by 1 base, the J end by 6 bases, with 9 bases between. This CDR3 contains 13 residues. Written as DNA, the CDR3 is TGTGCCAGCAGCTTAGGAGAGGGAGCTGAAGCTTTCTTT. It is translated as CASSLGEGAEAFF.

This chain uses TRBV5-1 with TRBJ1-4; D ambiguous. The CDR3 runs 15 residues. In germline, CDR1 is SGHRS, CDR2 YFSETQ. The V end lost 1 base, the J end lost 3 bases, and 10 bases lay between the germline ends. Here the CDR3 DNA reads TGCGCCAGCAGCTTGTCAACAGTCCCTAATGAAAAACTGTTTTTT. The encoded protein is CASSLSTVPNEKLFF.

This clone was recorded only once. V is TRBV15 and J is TRBJ1-1; D gene unclear. The V and J ends lost 0 bases and 2 bases respectively, with 4 bases between them. The germline CDR1 and CDR2 sequences are LNHNV and YYDKDF (reference sequence). The CDR3 contains 13 residues. DNA for the CDR3: TGTGCCACCAGCAGAGAGTACAACACTGAAGCTTTCTTT. It translates to CATSREYNTEAFF.